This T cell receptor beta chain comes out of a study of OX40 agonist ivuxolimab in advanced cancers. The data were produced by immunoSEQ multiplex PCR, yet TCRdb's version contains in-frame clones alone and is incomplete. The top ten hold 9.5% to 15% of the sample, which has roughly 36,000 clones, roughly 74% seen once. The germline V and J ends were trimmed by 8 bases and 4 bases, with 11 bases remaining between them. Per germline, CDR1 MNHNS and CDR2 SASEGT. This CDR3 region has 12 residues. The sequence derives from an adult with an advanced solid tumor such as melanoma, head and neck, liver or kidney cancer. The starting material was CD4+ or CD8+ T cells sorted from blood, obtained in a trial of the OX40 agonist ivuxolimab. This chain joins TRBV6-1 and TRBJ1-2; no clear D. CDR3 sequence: CASLYDRYGYTF. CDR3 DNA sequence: TGTGCCAGCCTTTATGACCGCTATGGCTACACCTTC.